Listed below are T cell receptor beta chains from one sample, sequenced in a study of identical twins. TCRdb redid the calling of the 5' RACE reads with MiXCR, one entry per CDR3 protein. This sample carries 200,000 to 250,000 distinct CDR3 sequences, 7.5% of them seen once, and the ten largest clones take about 1.9%. The data were also submitted as part of a second study, on yellow fever vaccine responses in identical twins.

Sequenced input: memory (CD45RO+) T cells sorted from blood. The source is a woman between 18 and 30 years old in good health. CDR3s include the opening cysteine and the closing phenylalanine or tryptophan. D genes are given only for firm matches. Rows give clone size only sometimes, using once, few, many, or a class for an expanded clone.

size,D,J,V,CDR3,DNA
few,.,TRBJ1-2,TRBV6-2/TRBV6-3,CASRGHYGYTF,TGTGCCAGCAGGGGCCACTATGGCTACACCTTC
.,TRBD1,TRBJ2-1,TRBV6-2/TRBV6-3,CASSYSGQHNEQFF,TGTGCCAGCAGTTATTCGGGACAGCACAATGAGCAGTTCTTC
many,.,TRBJ2-2,TRBV5-1,CASSLDGFTGELFF,TGCGCCAGCAGCCTCGACGGGTTCACCGGGGAGCTGTTTTTT
many,.,TRBJ2-2,TRBV20-1,CSASKSREVNTGELFF,TGCAGTGCTAGCAAGAGCAGGGAGGTGAACACCGGGGAGCTGTTTTTT
.,TRBD1,TRBJ2-3,TRBV6-5,CASSFGGQGVTDTQYF,TGTGCCAGCAGTTTTGGCGGACAGGGAGTCACAGATACGCAGTATTTT
many,TRBD2,TRBJ2-3,TRBV3-1,CASSQVSSGGVTQYF,TGTGCCAGCAGCCAAGTATCGAGCGGGGGGGTTACGCAGTATTTT
many,.,TRBJ2-2,TRBV28,CASRSTGELFF,TGTGCCAGCAGGAGCACCGGGGAGCTGTTTTTT
.,.,TRBJ2-7,TRBV5-5,CASSLLTGRFAEQYF,TGTGCCAGCAGCTTATTGACAGGCCGCTTCGCTGAGCAGTACTTC
.,.,TRBJ1-1,TRBV7-2,CASSLEALGSSTEAFF,TGTGCCAGCAGCTTAGAAGCGCTAGGATCCTCCACTGAAGCTTTCTTT
few,.,TRBJ2-2,TRBV6-2/TRBV6-3,CASSLVWGANTGELFF,TGTGCCAGCAGTTTAGTCTGGGGGGCGAACACCGGGGAGCTGTTTTTT
few,TRBD1,TRBJ2-7,TRBV6-1,CASRKAGGSEQYF,TGTGCCAGCAGGAAGGCAGGGGGCTCCGAGCAGTACTTC
many,.,TRBJ1-6,TRBV7-9,CASSPRSENNSPLHF,TGTGCCAGCAGCCCCCGGAGTGAAAATAATTCACCCCTCCACTTT
many,TRBD2,TRBJ2-1,TRBV20-1,CSYLGTSGRNSYNEQFF,TGCAGTTACCTAGGGACTAGCGGGAGAAACTCCTACAATGAGCAGTTCTTC
many,TRBD2,TRBJ2-3,TRBV9,CASSAGLNSGRHTDTQYF,TGTGCCAGCAGCGCCGGGTTGAATAGCGGGCGGCACACAGATACGCAGTATTTT
.,.,TRBJ2-5,TRBV20-1,CSARDWGRGETQYF,TGCAGTGCTAGAGATTGGGGCAGGGGAGAGACCCAGTACTTC
.,TRBD2,TRBJ2-1,TRBV6-4,CASSLGTAGGVTEQFF,TGTGCCAGCAGCCTTGGAACAGCGGGGGGGGTGACTGAGCAGTTCTTC
few,.,TRBJ2-7,TRBV7-9,CASSAVGPLREQYF,TGTGCCAGCAGCGCAGTTGGGCCGCTGCGCGAGCAGTACTTC